This T cell receptor (beta chain) was captured in a study of blood T cells in healthy people across ages. Overall study findings and caveats: Researchers deemed the diversity estimates from one million T cells underestimates. A roughly linear age-dependent decrease characterized TCR beta diversity per million T cells. Higher diversity, along with more naive CD4+ cells, distinguished long-lived donors from aged donors.

For the second PCR, which ran for 7 to 11 cycles, a sample-barcoded 5' primer and a J-beta primer mix were used. Each cDNA molecule, via a template-switch adaptor with 12 random nucleotides, was tagged. TCRdb re-derived calls from the 5' RACE reads in MiXCR, one entry per CDR3 protein. Of fewer than 950,000 distinct CDR3 sequences in the sample, roughly 34% are singletons; the top ten hold 13%. In this sample, this clonotype turned up a few times. The antigen is unknown. With V trimmed by 4 bases and J by 9 bases, 6 bases remained unmatched. The CDR3 runs 13 residues. The rearrangement uses TRBV12-3 or TRBV12-4 and TRBJ2-1, with 7 bases that match TRBD2. Sequencing was done on a sample of blood. The sequence was collected from a man aged 18 to 29 in good health. The DNA for the CDR3 is TGTGCCAGCAGTTCAGGAGGGGAGGGTGAGCAGTTCTTC. Its protein product is CASSSGGEGEQFF.